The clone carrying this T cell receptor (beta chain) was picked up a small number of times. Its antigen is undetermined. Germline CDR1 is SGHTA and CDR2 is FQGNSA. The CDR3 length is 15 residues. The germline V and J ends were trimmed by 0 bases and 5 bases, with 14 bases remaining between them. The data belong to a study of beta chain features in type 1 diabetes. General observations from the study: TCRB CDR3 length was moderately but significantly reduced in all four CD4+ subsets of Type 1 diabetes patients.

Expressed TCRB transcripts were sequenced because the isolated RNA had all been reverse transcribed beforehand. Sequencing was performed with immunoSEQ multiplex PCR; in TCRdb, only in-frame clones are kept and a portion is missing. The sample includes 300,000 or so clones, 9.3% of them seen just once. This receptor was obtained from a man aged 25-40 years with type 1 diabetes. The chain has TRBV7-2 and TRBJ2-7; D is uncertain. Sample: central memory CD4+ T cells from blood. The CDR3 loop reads CASSLASLEPHEQYF. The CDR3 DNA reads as TGTGCCAGCAGCTTAGCATCCCTAGAGCCCCACGAGCAGTACTTC.